Listed below are T cell receptor beta chains from one sample, sequenced in a study of Ad26.COV2.S vaccination and SARS-CoV-2 variants. Profiled with immunoSEQ multiplex PCR; TCRdb holds only in-frame clones, not every one. The data hold about 480,000 clones, with approximately 88% observed a single time. The sequences come from peripheral blood, collected in a trial of Ad26.COV2.S vaccine versus placebo. The receptors stem from a person between 18 and 59 years old who received the Ad26.COV2.S COVID-19 vaccine or a placebo. Both conserved end residues are part of each CDR3.

j_gene	v_gene	CDR3aa
TRBJ2-5	TRBV7-8	CASSDRGLAGHETQYF
TRBJ2-1	TRBV11-1	CASSLWALGGSGEQFF
TRBJ1-2	TRBV29-1	CSARAGINGYTF
TRBJ1-3	TRBV27	CASSRGPGNTIYF
TRBJ2-1	TRBV19	CASSDSPLHNEQFF
TRBJ1-4	TRBV28	CAGKGQGDEKLFF
TRBJ1-5	TRBV19	CASSMLSSNQPQHF
TRBJ1-6	TRBV18	CASSPQGALKNSPLHF
TRBJ2-1	TRBV10-2	CASRRTSGSLGSYNEQFF
TRBJ2-3	TRBV9	CASSGGDYTDTQYF
TRBJ2-2	TRBV4-2	CASSSGDRTGELFF
TRBJ2-1	TRBV15	CATSRRLAGYNEQFF
TRBJ2-1	TRBV27	CASKNRPGTGGGNEQFF
TRBJ1-1	TRBV5-1	CASSSQGNTEAFF
TRBJ1-4	TRBV5-1	CASSPGQGNEKLFF
TRBJ1-1	TRBV5-6	CASSPNRGRTNTEAFF
TRBJ2-1	TRBV5-1	CASRFEGPYNEQFF